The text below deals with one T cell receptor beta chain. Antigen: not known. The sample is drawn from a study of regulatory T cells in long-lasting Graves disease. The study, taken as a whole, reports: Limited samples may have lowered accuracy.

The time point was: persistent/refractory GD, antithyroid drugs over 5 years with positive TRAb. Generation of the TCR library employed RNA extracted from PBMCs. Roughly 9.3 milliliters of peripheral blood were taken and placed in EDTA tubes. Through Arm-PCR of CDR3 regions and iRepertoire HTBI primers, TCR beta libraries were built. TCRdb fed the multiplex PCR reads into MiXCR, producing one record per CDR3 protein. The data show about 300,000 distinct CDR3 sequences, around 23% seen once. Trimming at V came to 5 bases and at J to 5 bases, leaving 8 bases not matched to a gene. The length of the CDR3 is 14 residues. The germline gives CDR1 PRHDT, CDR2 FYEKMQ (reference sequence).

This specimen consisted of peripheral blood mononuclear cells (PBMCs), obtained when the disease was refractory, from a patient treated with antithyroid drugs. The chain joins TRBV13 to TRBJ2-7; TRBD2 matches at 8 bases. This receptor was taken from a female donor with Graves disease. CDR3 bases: TGTGCCAGCAGCCCAGCAGCGGGAGCAGACGAGCAGTACTTC. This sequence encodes CASSPAAGADEQYF.